This T cell receptor beta chain was captured in a study of blood T cell repertoires in COVID-19. Study-level background: PBMCs, B-cell-depleted T cells, or T cells were the source of the cDNA or gDNA that made up the material.

Study processing details: Reference gene primer amplification gave estimated nucleated cell counts. Clones were sequenced by immunoSEQ multiplex PCR, and TCRdb holds only the in-frame ones, with some missing. Clone size and the V and J calls come from that table; the DNA yielded D and trimming. The data hold some 200,000 clones, with approximately 90% observed a single time. This TCR came from a man aged 55 to 70 with active or convalescent COVID-19. The sample taken for sequencing was peripheral blood.

DNA of the CDR3: TGCGCCAGCAGCTTGGTTCAGGGGAACACTGAAGCTTTCTTT. Its translation is CASSLVQGNTEAFF. The J gene is TRBJ1-1, the V gene TRBV5-1; D might be TRBD1 (5 bases). CDR3 length: 14 amino acids. Looked up from germline, CDR1 is SGHRS and CDR2 is YFSETQ. Trimming took 0 bases from V and 1 from J, leaving 7 bases between them.